These 26 T cell receptor beta chains were all obtained from the same sample, sequenced in a study of T cell repertoires in cytomegalovirus infection. One entry per CDR3 protein results from TCRdb running MiXCR on the reads. The table shows approximately 700,000 distinct CDR3 sequences, with 35% occurring only once. Material: PBMCs. These receptors were collected from a human donor in good health (CMV status not recorded). Some clones in this sample may be carry-over from other donors' samples.

This chain connects TRBV12-3 or TRBV12-4 to TRBJ2-7, with D possibly being TRBD1 or TRBD2 (5 bases each). CDR3 length: 15 amino acids. The V and J ends lost 6 bases and 1 base respectively, with 16 bases between them. CDR3 amino acids: CASSSRGAISYEQYF. DNA of the CDR3: TGTGCCAGCAGCAGTAGAGGGGCAATATCCTACGAGCAGTACTTC.

About this clonotype: Its ends do not fully match the called genes, so a read error is possible. The chain joins TRBV7-8 to TRBJ2-7; the D gene is possibly TRBD1 (6 bases). CDR3 length equals 15 residues. Germline values: CDR1 SGHVS, CDR2 FQNEAQ. Written as DNA, the CDR3 is TGTACCAGCAGCTTAGTTCAGGGGCCGTACTACGAGCAGTACTTC. Its translation is CTSSLVQGPYYEQYF.

This clonotype was seen more than once but under ten times. V gene TRBV11-2 combines with J gene TRBJ2-4; D gene ambiguous. V was shortened by 2 bases and J by 10 bases, with 6 bases between the two germline ends. CDR3 length equals 11 residues. Germline-derived CDR1 and CDR2 are SGHAT and FQNNGV. Written as DNA, the CDR3 is TGTGCCAGCAGCTTACCCGGTATTCAGTACTTC. This gives the protein CASSLPGIQYF.

The genes are TRBV30 and TRBJ2-7, with TRBD2 matching over 11 bases. Germline CDR1 GTSNPN, CDR2 SVGIG (reference sequence). V was pared by 3 bases and J by 3 bases, with 4 bases of the junction left unmatched. This CDR3 is built from 14 residues. In DNA form, the CDR3 reads TGTGCCTGGAGGGGACTAGCGGATGTCTACGAGCAGTACTTC. This sequence encodes CAWRGLADVYEQYF.

The sample holds many counts of this clonotype. This chain joins TRBV27 and TRBJ2-2; unclear D gene. The V and J ends lost 3 bases and 5 bases respectively, with 7 bases between them. This CDR3 contains 13 residues. Germline values: CDR1 MNHEY, CDR2 SMNVEV (reference sequence). The CDR3 sequence: CASSFLGTGELFF. The CDR3 DNA sequence: TGTGCCAGCAGTTTCTTAGGGACCGGGGAGCTGTTTTTT.

This clonotype showed up many times. J is TRBJ1-5 and V is TRBV12-3 or TRBV12-4; a possible D gene is TRBD1 (5 bases). The ends were cut back, 5 bases at V and 7 bases at J, with 12 bases in the middle. The length of the CDR3 is 13 residues. For the CDR3, the DNA is TGTGCCAGCAGTGATCGGGGGGACCAGCCCCAGCATTTT. Translating gives CASSDRGDQPQHF.

Of note for this clonotype: The junction differs from germline at one of its ends, possibly a read error. The chain carries TRBV7-2 and TRBJ2-3; 9 bases map to TRBD2. CDR1 and CDR2 from the germline V gene are SGHTA and FQGNSA. This CDR3 is 17 amino acids long. The CDR3: CARSLESSGASTDTQYF. The CDR3 coding sequence is TGTGCCAGAAGCTTAGAATCTAGCGGGGCTAGCACAGATACGCAGTATTTT.

This clonotype was counted between two and nine times. The chain has TRBV20-1 and TRBJ2-1, with 7 bases identical to TRBD2. J was trimmed by 1 base and V by 6 bases; bases with no gene match: 18. Germline CDR1 and CDR2: DFQATT and SNEGSKA (reference sequence). The CDR3 runs to 18 residues. CDR3 in amino acids: CSATRIPGLERSYNEQFF. Here the CDR3 DNA reads TGCAGTGCCACCCGAATCCCTGGACTAGAACGTTCCTACAATGAGCAGTTCTTC.

V gene TRBV25-1 combines with J gene TRBJ1-3; 7 nucleotides match TRBD1. Germline assignment: CDR1 MGHDK and CDR2 SYGVNS. The CDR3 contains 16 residues. V gave up 3 bases and J gave up 1 base; unmatched junction bases: 6. CDR3 DNA sequence: TGTGCCAGCAGTGACCCCTCGACAGGGTCTGGAAACACCATATATTTT. Translated: CASSDPSTGSGNTIYF.

This clonotype was recorded at least ten times. CDR3 loop: CASSLPGRYEQYF. The CDR3 DNA reads as TGTGCCAGCAGCTTACCCGGGCGCTACGAGCAGTACTTC. The chain employs TRBV7-2 and TRBJ2-7; D not resolved. V was cut by 2 bases and J by 3 bases, with 8 bases left in between. CDR1 and CDR2 (germline): SGHTA, FQGNSA. The CDR3 sequence is 13 residues long.

V is TRBV28 and J is TRBJ1-1; D is uncertain. V was cut by 6 bases and J by 0 bases, with 8 bases left in between. The CDR3 contains 13 residues. Per the germline V gene, CDR1 is MDHEN and CDR2 is SYDVKM. Written as DNA, the CDR3 is TGTGCCAGCAGATATCAAGTGAACACTGAAGCTTTCTTT. Translating it yields CASRYQVNTEAFF. The full variable domain, with the rest looked up from reference TRBV28 and TRBJ1-1, is DVKVTQSSRYLVKRTGEKVFLECVQDMDHENMFWYRQDPGLGLRLIYFSYDVKMKEKGDIPEGYSVSREKKERFSLILESASTNQTSMYLCASRYQVNTEAFFGQGTRLTVV.

This clonotype was seen repeatedly, ten times or more. The DNA for the CDR3 is TGTGCCAGCAGCTTAGATCGGGGGAGGGAGACCCAGTACTTC. Protein product: CASSLDRGRETQYF. J is TRBJ2-5 and V is TRBV7-2; D may be TRBD2 (6 bases). From germline, CDR1 is SGHTA and CDR2 FQGNSA. The germline V and J ends were trimmed by 1 base and 5 bases, with 11 bases remaining between them. The CDR3 contains 14 residues.

This chain links TRBV28 with TRBJ1-4, with D possibly matching TRBD1 (5 bases). Looked up from germline, CDR1 is MDHEN and CDR2 is SYDVKM. Trimming pared 4 bases from V and 3 bases from J, leaving 12 bases between. CDR3 length equals 15 residues. CDR3 nucleotide sequence: TGTGCCAGCAGTTCATTGGACAAAGCTAATGAAAAACTGTTTTTT. This encodes CASSSLDKANEKLFF. Based on the CDR3 plus reference TRBV28 and TRBJ1-4, the full variable domain is DVKVTQSSRYLVKRTGEKVFLECVQDMDHENMFWYRQDPGLGLRLIYFSYDVKMKEKGDIPEGYSVSREKKERFSLILESASTNQTSMYLCASSSLDKANEKLFFGSGTQLSVL.

This clonotype appeared a few times. J is TRBJ1-1 and V is TRBV27; D unresolved. The CDR3 runs to 17 residues. With 5 bases removed from V and 4 bases from J, the gap between germline ends came to 23 bases. Germline CDR1 reads MNHEY; CDR2 reads SMNVEV (reference sequence). CDR3 region: CASSPSSLGQALTEAFF. CDR3 coding DNA: TGTGCCAGCAGTCCCTCCAGTCTTGGGCAGGCCCTCACTGAAGCTTTCTTT.

This clonotype was found a few times. This chain uses TRBV6-1 with TRBJ1-4; TRBD1 matches 10 bases. With V trimmed by 6 bases and J by 0 bases, 10 bases remained unmatched. The CDR3 totals 18 residues. Germline V gives CDR1 MNHNS, CDR2 SASEGT. CDR3 sequence (DNA): TGTGCCAGCAGCATTGGGACAGGGGAATTGACAACTAATGAAAAACTGTTTTTT. This sequence encodes CASSIGTGELTTNEKLFF.

This clonotype turned up a few times. The chain has TRBV5-4 and TRBJ1-1; 8 positions agree with TRBD1. The CDR3 runs to 15 residues. V lost 3 bases, J lost 5 bases, and 9 bases stayed unmatched. CDR1 is SGHNT and CDR2 is YYREEE in the germline V gene (reference sequence). This CDR3 reads CASSSAGGLLTEAFF. The DNA for the CDR3 is TGTGCCAGCAGCTCAGCAGGGGGCTTGTTAACTGAAGCTTTCTTT.

The CDR3 is CASSLEGAGAAHNEQFF. The CDR3 DNA reads TGCGCCAGCAGCTTGGAGGGTGCGGGTGCGGCACACAATGAGCAGTTCTTC. V and J are TRBV5-1 and TRBJ2-1, with D perhaps matching TRBD2 (5 bases). Germline loops: CDR1 SGHRS, CDR2 YFSETQ. CDR3 length: 17 residues. Trimming took off 0 bases at V and 5 bases at J, with 18 bases between the two ends.

This chain links TRBV11-1 with TRBJ2-7, with 7 bases aligning to TRBD1. V was pared by 5 bases and J by 3 bases, with 10 bases of the junction left unmatched. Per germline, CDR1 SGHAT and CDR2 FQDESV (reference sequence). The CDR3 has 15 amino acids. Written as DNA, the CDR3 is TGTGCCAGCAGCCCGCGACAGGGTCCCCACTACGAGCAGTACTTC. It encodes CASSPRQGPHYEQYF. The full variable domain, rest sourced from reference TRBV11-1 and TRBJ2-7, is EAEVAQSPRYKITEKSQAVAFWCDPISGHATLYWYRQILGQGPELLVQFQDESVVDDSQLPKDRFSAERLKGVDSTLKIQPAELGDSAMYLCASSPRQGPHYEQYFGPGTRLTVT.

This clonotype was recorded many times. The genes are TRBV28 and TRBJ1-4, with a weak D call TRBD1 (5 bases). CDR1 and CDR2 (germline): MDHEN, SYDVKM. The CDR3 consists of 17 residues. The V end lost 5 bases, the J end lost 5 bases, and 21 bases lay between the germline ends. The DNA for the CDR3 is TGTGCCAGCAGTACTCGCGATGTCCTGACAGTAAATGAAAAACTGTTTTTT. It specifies CASSTRDVLTVNEKLFF.

The rearrangement joins TRBV14 to TRBJ2-4; tentatively, D is TRBD1 (5 bases). Looked up from germline, CDR1 is SGHDN and CDR2 is FVKESK. Trimming cost V 0 bases and J 2 bases, with 8 bases left between them. The CDR3 sequence is 15 residues long. The CDR3, as DNA: TGTGCCAGCAGCCAAGATAGACAGACCAAAAACATTCAGTACTTC. Its translation is CASSQDRQTKNIQYF.

CDR3 sequence reads: CASTPGNTGELFF. As DNA, the CDR3 is TGTGCCAGCACCCCCGGAAACACCGGGGAGCTGTTTTTT. V usage is TRBV11-3 and J usage is TRBJ2-2, with D unclear. This CDR3 region has 13 residues. The ends were cut back, 7 bases at V and 2 bases at J, with 8 bases in the middle. The germline gives CDR1 SGHNT, CDR2 YENEEA. Full variable domain (outside the CDR3, taken from reference TRBV11-3 and TRBJ2-2): EAGVVQSPRYKIIEKKQPVAFWCNPISGHNTLYWYLQNLGQGPELLIRYENEEAVDDSQLPKDRFSAERLKGVDSTLKIQPAELGDSAVYLCASTPGNTGELFFGEGSRLTVL.

Only one count was recorded for this clonotype. The CDR3 DNA follows: TGTGCCAGCAGTTTAATTAGGCGGGAGGCGGGAGATACGCAGTATTTT. Translation gives CASSLIRREAGDTQYF. V gene TRBV27 combines with J gene TRBJ2-3; TRBD2 matches at 8 bases. The CDR3 has 16 residues. CDR1 is MNHEY and CDR2 is SMNVEV in the germline V gene (reference sequence). The junction had 9 bases not matched to a gene; V was cut back by 2 bases and J by 5 bases.

The chain joins TRBV7-9 to TRBJ1-2; D possibly corresponds to TRBD1 (5 bases). The V and J ends lost 5 bases and 4 bases respectively, with 14 bases between them. The CDR3 is 14 residues long. Germline V gene data show CDR1 as SEHNR and CDR2 as FQNEAQ (reference sequence). The CDR3 sequence: CASSPVGGSYGYTF. The CDR3 coding sequence is TGTGCCAGCAGCCCCGTTGGGGGTTCCTATGGCTACACCTTC. Looking up the rest from reference TRBV7-9 and TRBJ1-2 gives the full variable domain: DTGVSQNPRHKITKRGQNVTFRCDPISEHNRLYWYRQTLGQGPEFLTYFQNEAQLEKSRLLSDRFSAERPKGSFSTLEIQRTEQGDSAMYLCASSPVGGSYGYTFGSGTRLTVV.

A remark on this clonotype: One junction end disagrees with the germline gene, perhaps due to a read error. The chain is built from TRBV28 and TRBJ1-6; TRBD1 matches 7 bases. CDR1 is MDHEN and CDR2 is SYDVKM in the germline V gene. This CDR3 has 18 amino acids. The CDR3 is CPSSVTPGQTRLNSPLHF. As DNA, the CDR3 is TGTCCCAGCAGTGTAACACCGGGACAGACACGTCTTAATTCACCCCTCCACTTT.

Here the CDR3 DNA reads TGTGCCAGCAGCCTCCAAGAGACCCCTTACTTC. It yields the protein CASSLQETPYF. The V call is TRBV7-2, the J call TRBJ2-5, with D uncertain. The V and J ends lost 5 bases and 14 bases respectively, with 15 bases between them. CDR1 is SGHTA, CDR2 FQGNSA, per germline. The CDR3 has 11 residues.

The table lists this clonotype with a few counts. The chain links TRBV2 to TRBJ2-1; tentatively, D is TRBD2 (6 bases). CDR1 and CDR2 from the germline V gene are SNHLY and FYNNEI. Between the trimmed V and J ends, which lost 2 bases and 3 bases, there was a span of 14 bases. CDR3 size: 16 residues. In nucleotides, the CDR3 is TGTGCCAGCAGTGAAAGGGGACTCACGGTCTACAATGAGCAGTTCTTC. Protein: CASSERGLTVYNEQFF.